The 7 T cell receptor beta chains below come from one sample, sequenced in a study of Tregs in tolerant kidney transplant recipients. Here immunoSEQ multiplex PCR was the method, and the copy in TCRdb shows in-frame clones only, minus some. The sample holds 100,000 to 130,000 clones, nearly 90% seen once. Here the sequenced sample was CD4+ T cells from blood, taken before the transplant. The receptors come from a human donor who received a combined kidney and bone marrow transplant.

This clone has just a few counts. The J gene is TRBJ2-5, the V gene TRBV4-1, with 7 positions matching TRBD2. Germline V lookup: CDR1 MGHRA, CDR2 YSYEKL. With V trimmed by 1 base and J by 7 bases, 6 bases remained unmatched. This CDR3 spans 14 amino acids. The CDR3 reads CASSQGLGRGTQYF. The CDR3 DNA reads TGCGCCAGCAGCCAAGGACTAGGGAGGGGGACCCAGTACTTC.

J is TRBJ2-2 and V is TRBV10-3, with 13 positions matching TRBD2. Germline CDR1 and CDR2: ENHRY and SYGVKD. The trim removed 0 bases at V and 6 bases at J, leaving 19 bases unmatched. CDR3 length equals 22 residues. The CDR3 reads CAISESAGLAGRFKPNAGELFF. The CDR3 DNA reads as TGTGCCATCAGTGAGTCGGCGGGACTAGCGGGAAGGTTCAAACCAAACGCCGGGGAGCTGTTTTTT.

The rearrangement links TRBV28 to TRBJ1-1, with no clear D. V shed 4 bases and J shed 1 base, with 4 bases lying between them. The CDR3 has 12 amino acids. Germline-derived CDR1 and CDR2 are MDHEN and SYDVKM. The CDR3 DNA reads TGTGCCAGCAGTTCCGGGAACACTGAAGCTTTCTTT. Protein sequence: CASSSGNTEAFF.

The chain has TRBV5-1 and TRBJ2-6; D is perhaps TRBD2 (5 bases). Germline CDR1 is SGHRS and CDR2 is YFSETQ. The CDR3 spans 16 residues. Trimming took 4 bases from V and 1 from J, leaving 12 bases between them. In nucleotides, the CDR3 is TGCGCCAGCAGCCTGGAGGCGGGTTCTGGGGCCAACGTCCTGACTTTC. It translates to CASSLEAGSGANVLTF.

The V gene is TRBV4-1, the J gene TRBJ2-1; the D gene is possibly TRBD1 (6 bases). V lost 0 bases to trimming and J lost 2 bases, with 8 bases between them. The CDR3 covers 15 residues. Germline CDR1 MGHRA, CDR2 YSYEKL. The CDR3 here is CASSQDKGAYNEQFF. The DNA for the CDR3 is TGCGCCAGCAGCCAAGATAAGGGGGCCTACAATGAGCAGTTCTTC.

The CDR3 nucleotides read TGCGCCAGCAGCTCCGGGACTAGCGGATACTACGAGCAGTACTTC. Protein: CASSSGTSGYYEQYF. V gene TRBV4-1 combines with J gene TRBJ2-7, with 11 bases fitting TRBD2. The CDR3 is 15 residues long. Per the germline V gene, CDR1 is MGHRA and CDR2 is YSYEKL. The junction had 6 bases not matched to a gene; V was cut back by 5 bases and J by 3 bases.

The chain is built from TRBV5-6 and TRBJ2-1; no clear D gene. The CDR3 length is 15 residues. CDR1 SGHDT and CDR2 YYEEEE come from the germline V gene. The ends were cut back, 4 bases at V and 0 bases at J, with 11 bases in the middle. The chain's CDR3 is CASSGRGISYNEQFF. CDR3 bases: TGTGCCAGCAGCGGAAGAGGAATCTCCTACAATGAGCAGTTCTTC.